This record covers a single TCR beta chain. The CDR3 runs to 15 residues. The germline V gene has CDR1 MNHEY and CDR2 SMNVEV (reference sequence). This sample was included in a study of shared clonotypes between healthy human individuals. Generated by immunoSEQ multiplex PCR, the TCRdb table keeps only in-frame clones and is missing some. Altogether over 95,000 clones are present, less than 60% being singletons, with the ten largest covering about 15%. What was sequenced was PBMCs. V and J are TRBV27 and TRBJ2-5; D may be TRBD1 (5 bases). The end of the DNA fits TRBJ2-7 better, so the J call may be wrong. The clonotype comes from a woman aged 40 to 50 in good health. Some clones in this sample may be carry-over from other donors' samples. The CDR3 bases are TGTGCCAGCAGTTCTCGGACATTAAGCTCCTACGAGCAGTACTTC. This sequence encodes CASSSRTLSSYEQYF.